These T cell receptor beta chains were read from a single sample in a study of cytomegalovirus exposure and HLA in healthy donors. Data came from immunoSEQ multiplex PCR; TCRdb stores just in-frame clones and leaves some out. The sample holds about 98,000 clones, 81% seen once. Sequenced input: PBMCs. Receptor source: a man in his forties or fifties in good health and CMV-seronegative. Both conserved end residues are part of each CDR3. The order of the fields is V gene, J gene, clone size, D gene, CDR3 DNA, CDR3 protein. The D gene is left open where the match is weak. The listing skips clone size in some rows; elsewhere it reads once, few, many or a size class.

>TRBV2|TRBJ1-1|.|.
TGTGCCAGCAGGGAATTAGGGGGGGGGACTGAAGCTTTCTTT
CASRELGGGTEAFF
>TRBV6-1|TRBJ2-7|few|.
TGTGCCAGCACGCCGGGAACCTACGAGCAGTACTTC
CASTPGTYEQYF
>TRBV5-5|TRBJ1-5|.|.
TGTGCCAGCAGCTTGATGGTGGAGGGGACTCAGCCCCAGCATTTT
CASSLMVEGTQPQHF
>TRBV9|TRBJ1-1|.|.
TGTGCCAGCAGCGTAACGGTGAACACTGAAGCTTTCTTT
CASSVTVNTEAFF
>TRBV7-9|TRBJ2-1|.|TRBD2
TGTGCCAGCAGCTTACAGGGACTAGCGGGAGCCTCCTACAATGAGCAGTTCTTC
CASSLQGLAGASYNEQFF
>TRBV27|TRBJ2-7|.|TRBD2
TGTGCCAGCAGTTTTGGCGGGGGGGCAGTCAAGCAGTACTTC
CASSFGGGAVKQYF
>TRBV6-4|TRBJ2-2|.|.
TGTGCCAGCAGTCATGGGGACCAGGGGACCGGGGAGCTGTTTTTT
CASSHGDQGTGELFF
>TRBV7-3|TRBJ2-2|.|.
TGTGCCAGCAGCTTAAGGCAGGGCGGGGAGCTGTTTTTT
CASSLRQGGELFF
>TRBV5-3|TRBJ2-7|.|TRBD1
TGTGCCAGAAGCCCCCGGGACAGCTCCTACGAGCAGTACTTC
CARSPRDSSYEQYF
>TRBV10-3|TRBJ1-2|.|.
TGTGCCATCTTTGACAGGAAGGGCCCTTATGGCTACACCTTC
CAIFDRKGPYGYTF
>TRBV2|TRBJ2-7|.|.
TGTGCCAGCAGCATGGACAGCCCTAGCTCCTACGAGCAGTACTTC
CASSMDSPSSYEQYF
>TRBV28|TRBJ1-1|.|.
TGTGCCAGCTCTGGAGCACCCGGGAACACTGAAGCTTTCTTT
CASSGAPGNTEAFF
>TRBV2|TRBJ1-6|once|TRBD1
TGTGCCAGCAACCGCGACAGGGAAGGATCACCCCTCCACTTT
CASNRDREGSPLHF
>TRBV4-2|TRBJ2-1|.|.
TGTGCCAGCAGCCAAGAAAATTTAAGGGGCCAAGTCAACAATGAGCAGTTCTTC
CASSQENLRGQVNNEQFF
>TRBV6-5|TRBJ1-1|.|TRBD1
TGTGCCAGCAGTCGGGACAGGGCCACTGAAGCTTTCTTT
CASSRDRATEAFF
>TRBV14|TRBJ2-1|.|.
TGTGCCAGTAGCGGTAGCAATGAGCAGTTCTTC
CASSGSNEQFF
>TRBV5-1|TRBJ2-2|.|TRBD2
TGCGCCAGCAGCACCCAAACTAGCGGGGGGGCCGGGGAGCTGTTTTTT
CASSTQTSGGAGELFF
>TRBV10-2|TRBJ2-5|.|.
TGCGCCAGCACTGATTTTGTTAACCAAGAGACCCAGTACTTC
CASTDFVNQETQYF
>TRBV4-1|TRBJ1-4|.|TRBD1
TGCGCCAGCAGCCTAACCGGGACAGGGAATGAAAAACTGTTTTTT
CASSLTGTGNEKLFF
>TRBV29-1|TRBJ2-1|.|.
TGCAGCGTTGAAGCGGGATCTGAGCAGTTCTTC
CSVEAGSEQFF
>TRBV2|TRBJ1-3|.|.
TGTGCCAGCAAAGGGGATCCCTCTGGAAACACCATATATTTT
CASKGDPSGNTIYF
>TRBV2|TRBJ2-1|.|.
TGTGCCAGCAGAGTACTAGTCGATGAGCAGTTCTTC
CASRVLVDEQFF
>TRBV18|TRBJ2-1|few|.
TGTGCCAGCTCAGGTTCGGGGGGCAACTACAATGAGCAGTTCTTC
CASSGSGGNYNEQFF
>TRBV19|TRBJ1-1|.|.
TGTGCCAGTAGATTACGAGACGGGAATGAAGCTTTCTTT
CASRLRDGNEAFF
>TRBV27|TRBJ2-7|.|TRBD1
TGTGCCAGCAGTTTAAGTGCGGGACAGGGTATTTTGAGATCCTACGAGCAGTACTTC
CASSLSAGQGILRSYEQYF
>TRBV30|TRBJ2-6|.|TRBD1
TGTGCCTGGGAGGGACAGGGACCCTCTGGGGCCAACGTCCTGACTTTC
CAWEGQGPSGANVLTF
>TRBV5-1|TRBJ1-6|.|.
TGCGCCAGCAGCATGACAGAAGGTGGTTCACCCCTCCACTTT
CASSMTEGGSPLHF
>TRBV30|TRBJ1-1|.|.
TGTGCCTGGAGCAAAGGGCAGGGCACTGAAGCTTTCTTT
CAWSKGQGTEAFF
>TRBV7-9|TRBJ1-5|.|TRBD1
TGTGCCAGCAGCTCGGGACAGGGTCGAATCCAGCCCCAGCATTTT
CASSSGQGRIQPQHF
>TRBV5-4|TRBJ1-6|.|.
TGTGCCAGCAGCAGGACATACATGGGTTCACCCCTCCACTTT
CASSRTYMGSPLHF
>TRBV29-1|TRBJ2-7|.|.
TGCAGCGTTGAACTCGGGACATCGACCTACGAGCAGTACTTC
CSVELGTSTYEQYF
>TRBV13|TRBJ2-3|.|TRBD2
TGTGCCAGCAGCTCCCGGACGATACTAGCGGGGGGATCCTCTTACACAGATACGCAGTATTTT
CASSSRTILAGGSSYTDTQYF
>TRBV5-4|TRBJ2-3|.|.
TGTGCCAGCTTTGGCACCTCTAGCACAGATACGCAGTATTTT
CASFGTSSTDTQYF
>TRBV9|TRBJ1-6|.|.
TGTGCCAGCAGCGTCGCCGGTAATTCACCCCTCCACTTT
CASSVAGNSPLHF
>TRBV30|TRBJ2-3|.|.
TGTGCCTGGAGCTTCGGGGGGCTCACAGATACGCAGTATTTT
CAWSFGGLTDTQYF